Listed below are T cell receptor beta chains from one sample, sequenced in a study of blood T cell repertoires in COVID-19. Only in-frame clones appear in the TCRdb table, and some are missing; sequencing was by immunoSEQ multiplex PCR. Of some 180,000 clones in the sample, 82% are singletons; the top ten hold about 8%. Material: peripheral blood. The receptors originated from a woman in her fifties or sixties with COVID-19, enrolled during active disease. CDR3s include the opening cysteine and the closing phenylalanine or tryptophan. The order of the fields is D gene, clone size, V gene, J gene, CDR3 DNA, CDR3 protein. D genes are given only for firm matches. Clone size is shown for a subset of rows, as once, few, many or a class of expanded clone.

>.|.|TRBV27|TRBJ1-2
TGTGCCAGCAGTTTAGCAGGGAACTATGGCTACACCTTC
CASSLAGNYGYTF
>.|.|TRBV7-8|TRBJ2-3
TGTGCCAGCAGCTTAGACTCAGATACGCAGTATTTT
CASSLDSDTQYF
>.|.|TRBV3-1/TRBV3-2|TRBJ2-2
TGTGCCAGCAGCCAAGATGTGGGCCCCATGCGTCGAACCGGGGAGCTGTTTTTT
CASSQDVGPMRRTGELFF
>TRBD1|.|TRBV27|TRBJ2-1
TGTGCCAGCAGCCTACCCCCGACAGGGGGCTTCTACAATGAGCAGTTCTTC
CASSLPPTGGFYNEQFF
>.|.|TRBV28|TRBJ1-4
TGTGCCAGCAGTTCCCCCAGGGGTGAAAAACTGTTTTTT
CASSSPRGEKLFF
>TRBD2|.|TRBV7-2|TRBJ2-1
TGTGCCAGCAGCTCCTCCCGGGGGACTAGCGGGAGCAATGAGCAGTTCTTC
CASSSSRGTSGSNEQFF
>.|.|TRBV5-1|TRBJ1-4
TGCGCCAGCAGCCCCACAGGCAAAGAAGGGGAAAAACTGTTTTTT
CASSPTGKEGEKLFF
>TRBD2|.|TRBV24-1|TRBJ2-3
TGTGCCACCAGTGACCATAGCGGGAGGGGCACAGATACGCAGTATTTT
CATSDHSGRGTDTQYF
>.|.|TRBV10-3|TRBJ1-5
TGTGCCATCAGTGACGGCAGGCATAGCAATCAGCCCCAGCATTTT
CAISDGRHSNQPQHF
>TRBD2|.|TRBV5-1|TRBJ2-2
TGCGCCAGCAGCTTCCTACTAGCGGGGGTTAACACCGGGGAGCTGTTTTTT
CASSFLLAGVNTGELFF
>TRBD2|.|TRBV28|TRBJ2-5
TGTGCCAGCAGTTTACCTACTAGCGGGGTCCGGGAGACCCAGTACTTC
CASSLPTSGVRETQYF
>.|.|TRBV12-3/TRBV12-4|TRBJ1-2
TGTGCCAGCAGGTCTCGGACTGAGTATGGCTACACCTTC
CASRSRTEYGYTF
>TRBD1|.|TRBV29-1|TRBJ1-2
TGCAGCGTTGGGCTTACAGGGGTAGATGGCTACACCTTC
CSVGLTGVDGYTF
>.|many|TRBV19|TRBJ1-2
TGTGCCAGTAGCATGACAGTGAACTATGGCTACACCTTC
CASSMTVNYGYTF
>TRBD1|once|TRBV19|TRBJ2-5
TGTGCCAGTAGTACCTCGGCGCGCAGGGGGCAGGAGACCCAGTACTTC
CASSTSARRGQETQYF
>TRBD1|.|TRBV2|TRBJ2-1
TGTGCCAGCAGTGTGGGACAGTACAATGAGCAGTTCTTC
CASSVGQYNEQFF
>.|.|TRBV6-5|TRBJ1-1
TGTGCCAGCAAGGATCTTAGCGAAGCTTTCTTT
CASKDLSEAFF